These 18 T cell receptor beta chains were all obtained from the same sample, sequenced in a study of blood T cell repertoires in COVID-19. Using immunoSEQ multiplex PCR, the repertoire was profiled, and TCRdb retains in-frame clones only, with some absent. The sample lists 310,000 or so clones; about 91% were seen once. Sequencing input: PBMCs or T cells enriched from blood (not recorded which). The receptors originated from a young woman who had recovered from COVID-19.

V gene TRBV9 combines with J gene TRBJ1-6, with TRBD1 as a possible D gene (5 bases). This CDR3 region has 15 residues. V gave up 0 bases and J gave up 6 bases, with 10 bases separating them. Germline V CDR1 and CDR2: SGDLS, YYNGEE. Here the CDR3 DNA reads TGTGCCAGCAGCGTAGGTCGACAGATTAATTCACCCCTCCACTTT. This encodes CASSVGRQINSPLHF.

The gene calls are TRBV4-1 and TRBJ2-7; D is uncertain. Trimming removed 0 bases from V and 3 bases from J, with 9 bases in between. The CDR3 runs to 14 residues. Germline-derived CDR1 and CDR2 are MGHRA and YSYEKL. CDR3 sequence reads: CASSQDPPGYEQYF. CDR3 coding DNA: TGCGCCAGCAGCCAAGATCCCCCCGGCTACGAGCAGTACTTC.

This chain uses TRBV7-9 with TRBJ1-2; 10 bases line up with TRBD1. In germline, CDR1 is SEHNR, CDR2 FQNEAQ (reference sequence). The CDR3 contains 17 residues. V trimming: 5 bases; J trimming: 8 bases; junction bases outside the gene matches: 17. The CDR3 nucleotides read TGTGCCAGCAGCCCGACCCGGGACAGGGGTAGCGCGAGAGGCTACACCTTC. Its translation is CASSPTRDRGSARGYTF.

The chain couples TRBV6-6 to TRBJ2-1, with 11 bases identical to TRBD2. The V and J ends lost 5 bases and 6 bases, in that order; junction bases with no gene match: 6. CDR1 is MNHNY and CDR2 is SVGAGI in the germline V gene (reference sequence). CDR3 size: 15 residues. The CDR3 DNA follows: TGTGCCAGCAGTACACGACTAGCGGGACCCAATGAGCAGTTCTTC. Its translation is CASSTRLAGPNEQFF.

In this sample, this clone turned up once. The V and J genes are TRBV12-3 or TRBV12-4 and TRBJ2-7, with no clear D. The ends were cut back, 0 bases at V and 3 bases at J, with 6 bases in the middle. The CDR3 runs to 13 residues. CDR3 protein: CASSLAHGYEQYF. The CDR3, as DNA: TGTGCCAGCAGTTTAGCGCACGGCTACGAGCAGTACTTC.

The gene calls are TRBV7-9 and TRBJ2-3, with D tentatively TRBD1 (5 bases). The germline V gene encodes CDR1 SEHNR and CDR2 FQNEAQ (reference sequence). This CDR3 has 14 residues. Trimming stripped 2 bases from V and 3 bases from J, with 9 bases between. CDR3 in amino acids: CASSLWGTTDTQYF. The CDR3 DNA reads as TGTGCCAGCAGCTTATGGGGCACTACAGATACGCAGTATTTT.

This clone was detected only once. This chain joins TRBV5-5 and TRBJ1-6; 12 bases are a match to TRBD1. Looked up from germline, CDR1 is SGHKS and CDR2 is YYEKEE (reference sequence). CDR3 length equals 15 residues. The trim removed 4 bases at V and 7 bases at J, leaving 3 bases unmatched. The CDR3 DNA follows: TGTGCCAGCAGCATAGGGACAGGGGGCAATTCACCCCTCCACTTT. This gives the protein CASSIGTGGNSPLHF.

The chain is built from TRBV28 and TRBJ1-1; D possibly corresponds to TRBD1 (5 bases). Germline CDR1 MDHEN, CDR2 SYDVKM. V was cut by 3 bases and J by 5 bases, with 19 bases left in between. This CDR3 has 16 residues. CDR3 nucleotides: TGTGCCAGCAGTTTGGGGGGAATGGGGGATTGGACTGAAGCTTTCTTT. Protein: CASSLGGMGDWTEAFF.

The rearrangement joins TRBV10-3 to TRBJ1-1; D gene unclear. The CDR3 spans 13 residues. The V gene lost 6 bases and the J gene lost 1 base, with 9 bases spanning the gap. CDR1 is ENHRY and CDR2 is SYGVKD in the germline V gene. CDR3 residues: CAIRPTPNTEAFF. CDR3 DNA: TGTGCCATCAGACCGACACCGAACACTGAAGCTTTCTTT.

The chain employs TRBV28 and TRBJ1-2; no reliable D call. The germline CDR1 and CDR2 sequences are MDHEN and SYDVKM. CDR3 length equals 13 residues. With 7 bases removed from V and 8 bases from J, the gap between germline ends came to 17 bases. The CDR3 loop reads CASTRGRDLGYTF. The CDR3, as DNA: TGTGCCAGCACCCGTGGGAGGGATCTGGGCTACACCTTC.

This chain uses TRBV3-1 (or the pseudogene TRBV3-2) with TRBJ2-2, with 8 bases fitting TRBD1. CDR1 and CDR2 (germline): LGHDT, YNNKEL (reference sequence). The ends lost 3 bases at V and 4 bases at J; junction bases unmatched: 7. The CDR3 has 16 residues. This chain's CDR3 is CASSHTQGAGTGELFF. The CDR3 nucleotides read TGTGCCAGCAGCCACACCCAGGGGGCGGGCACCGGGGAGCTGTTTTTT.

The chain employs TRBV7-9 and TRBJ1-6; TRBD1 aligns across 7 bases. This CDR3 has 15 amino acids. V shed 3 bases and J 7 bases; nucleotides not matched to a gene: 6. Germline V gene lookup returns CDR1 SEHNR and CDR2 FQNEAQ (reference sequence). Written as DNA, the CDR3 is TGTGCCAGCAGCTTCCTTACGACAGGGAATTCACCCCTCCACTTT. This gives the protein CASSFLTTGNSPLHF.

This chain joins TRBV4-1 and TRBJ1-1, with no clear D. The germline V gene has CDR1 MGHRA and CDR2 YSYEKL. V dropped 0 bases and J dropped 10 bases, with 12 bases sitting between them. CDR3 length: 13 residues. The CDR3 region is CASSQDFRGRAFF. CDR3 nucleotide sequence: TGCGCCAGCAGCCAAGATTTTCGGGGTCGAGCTTTCTTT.

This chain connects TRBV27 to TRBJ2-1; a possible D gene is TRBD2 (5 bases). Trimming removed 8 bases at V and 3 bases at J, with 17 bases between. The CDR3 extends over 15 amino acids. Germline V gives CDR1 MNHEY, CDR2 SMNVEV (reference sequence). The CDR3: CASGRGRPDYNEQFF. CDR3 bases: TGTGCCAGCGGGAGAGGCCGCCCGGACTACAATGAGCAGTTCTTC.

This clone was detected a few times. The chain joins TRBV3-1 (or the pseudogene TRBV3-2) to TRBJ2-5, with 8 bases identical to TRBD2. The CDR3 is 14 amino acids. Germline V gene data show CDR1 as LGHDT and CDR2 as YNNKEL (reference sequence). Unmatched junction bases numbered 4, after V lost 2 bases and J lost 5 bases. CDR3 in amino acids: CASSQRTSWETQYF. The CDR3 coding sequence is TGTGCCAGCAGCCAACGGACTAGCTGGGAGACCCAGTACTTC.

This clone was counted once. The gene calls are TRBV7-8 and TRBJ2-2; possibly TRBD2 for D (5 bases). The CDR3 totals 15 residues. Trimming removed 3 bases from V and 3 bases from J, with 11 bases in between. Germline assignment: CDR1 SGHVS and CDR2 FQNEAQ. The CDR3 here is CASSLATRDTGELFF. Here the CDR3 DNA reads TGTGCCAGCAGCTTGGCGACGAGGGACACCGGGGAGCTGTTTTTT.

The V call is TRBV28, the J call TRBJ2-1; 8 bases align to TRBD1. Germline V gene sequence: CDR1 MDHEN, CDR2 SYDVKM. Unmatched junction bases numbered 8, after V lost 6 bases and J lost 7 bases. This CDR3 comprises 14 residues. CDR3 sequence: CASREAGGINEQFF. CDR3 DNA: TGTGCCAGCAGGGAGGCAGGGGGCATAAATGAGCAGTTCTTC.

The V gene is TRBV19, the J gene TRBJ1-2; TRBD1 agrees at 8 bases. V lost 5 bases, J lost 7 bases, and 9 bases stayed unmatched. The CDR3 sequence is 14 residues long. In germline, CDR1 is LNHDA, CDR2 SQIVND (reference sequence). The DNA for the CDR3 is TGTGCCAGTAGTCCCTGGACAGGGACGGCTGGCTACACCTTC. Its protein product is CASSPWTGTAGYTF.